The entry that follows covers one T cell receptor beta chain sequence. This clone was found a few times. No antigen is known for it. No qualities accompany the bases; no much larger clone lies one base away. Patients with autoimmune disease history or receiving systemic immunosuppression were excluded from the trial. Peripheral blood for TCR sequencing was collected from all dose cohorts at baseline, on cycle 4 day 1, and on cycle 7 day 1. The samples were drawn from a first-in-human, open-label, multicenter phase I dose-escalation trial of ivuxolimab. The trial enrolled adults with locally advanced or metastatic head and neck squamous cell, hepatocellular, melanoma or renal cell carcinoma. Before TCR sequencing, CD4+ and CD8+ T cells were separately sorted from peripheral blood. The CDR3 has 16 amino acids, counting the end cysteine and phenylalanine. CDR3 DNA only is kept here, 48 bases in frame from base 1. In the germline V gene, CDR1 corresponds to LGHNA and CDR2 to YSLEER. The V and J ends are trimmed by 0 bases and 0 bases, leaving 12 bases between them.

The data derive from a study of OX40 agonist ivuxolimab in advanced cancers. About the investigation overall: The costimulatory receptor OX40 (CD134) was targeted by ivuxolimab, a fully human IgG2 agonistic monoclonal antibody. Peripheral TCRbeta sequencing aimed to test whether ivuxolimab altered TCR sequence diversity and caused clonal T-cell expansion. Of the approximately 50 patients in dose escalation, 19 had hepatocellular carcinoma, approximately 15 had melanoma, 9 had renal cell carcinoma and 9 had head and neck cancer. Three dose-escalation patients achieved partial responses, one with hepatocellular carcinoma and two with cutaneous melanoma. In the dose-escalation cohort, approximately 82% of patients were male, and the mean age was around 60 years, with a range of 23 to 79. The paper reports the monotherapy dose-escalation portion (N of about 54 patients) of the phase I ivuxolimab trial. Patients were allowed to have had prior anti-PD-1, anti-PD-L1 or anti-CTLA-4 therapy, and 40% of the dose-escalation patients had been treated with checkpoint inhibitors. Intravenous ivuxolimab was administered to patients every 2 weeks at six dose levels: 0.01, 0.1, 0.3, 1.5, 3 and 10 mg/kg. On the study overall, not on this receptor specifically: On average, CD8+ T cells showed more expanded clones than CD4+ T cells after ivuxolimab. At doses of 0.1 to 3.0 mg/kg, clonal expansion of both CD4+ and CD8+ T cells in blood was seen between baseline and week 6. The antigen specificity of the peripheral T cells that underwent clonal expansion was not determined. In the 0.1-3.0 mg/kg groups, partial responders had among the lowest normalized peripheral clonal expansion, particularly in CD8+ T cells. Low levels of normalized T-cell clonal expansion were also shown by some nonresponding patients.

For sequencing of the TCRbeta CDR3 region, genomic DNA was extracted from the sorted cells. The immunoSEQ Assay was used to sequence the TCRbeta CDR3 regions. Held by TCRdb, this immuneACCESS table contains in-frame sequences only and omits some clones. Under half of the omission traces to an unresolved V gene where checked; the cause of the rest is unknown. The sample yields some 17,000 clones; 72% were counted once. Of the sample, 24% falls within the top ten clones. The clonotype originates from an adult with an advanced solid tumor such as melanoma, head and neck, liver or kidney cancer. This material consisted of CD4+ or CD8+ T cells sorted from blood, taken in a trial of the OX40 agonist ivuxolimab. Here the chain combines TRBV4-3 and TRBJ2-7, with a weak D call of TRBD1 (5 bases match). Here is the DNA: TGCGCCAGCAGCCAAGATAGGCAGGGTTTCTCCTACGAGCAGTACTTC. Its protein reads: CASSQDRQGFSYEQYF.